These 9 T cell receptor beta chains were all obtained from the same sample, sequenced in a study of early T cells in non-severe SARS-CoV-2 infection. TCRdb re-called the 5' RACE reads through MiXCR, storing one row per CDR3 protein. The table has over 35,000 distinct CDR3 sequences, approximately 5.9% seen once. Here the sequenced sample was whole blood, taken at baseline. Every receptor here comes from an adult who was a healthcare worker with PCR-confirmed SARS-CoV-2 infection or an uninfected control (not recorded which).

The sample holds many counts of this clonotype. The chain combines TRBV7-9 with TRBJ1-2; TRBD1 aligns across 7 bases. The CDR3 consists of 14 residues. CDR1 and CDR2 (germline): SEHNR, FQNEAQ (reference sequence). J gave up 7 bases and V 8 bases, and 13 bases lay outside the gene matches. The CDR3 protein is CASHATGALVGYTF. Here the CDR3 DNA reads TGTGCCAGCCACGCTACAGGGGCGTTGGTTGGCTACACCTTC.

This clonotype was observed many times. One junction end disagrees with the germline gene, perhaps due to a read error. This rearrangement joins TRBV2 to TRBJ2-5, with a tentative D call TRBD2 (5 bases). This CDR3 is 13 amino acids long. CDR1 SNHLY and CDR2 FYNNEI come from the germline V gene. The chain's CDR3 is CASRRDYQQTQYF. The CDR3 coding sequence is TGTGCCAGCAGGAGGGATTACCAACAGACCCAGTACTTC. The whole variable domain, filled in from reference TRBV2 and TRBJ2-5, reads EPEVTQTPSHQVTQMGQEVILRCVPISNHLYFYWYRQILGQKVEFLVSFYNNEISEKSEIFDDQFSVERPDGSNFTLKIRSTKLEDSAMYFCASRRDYQQTQYFGPGTRLLVL.

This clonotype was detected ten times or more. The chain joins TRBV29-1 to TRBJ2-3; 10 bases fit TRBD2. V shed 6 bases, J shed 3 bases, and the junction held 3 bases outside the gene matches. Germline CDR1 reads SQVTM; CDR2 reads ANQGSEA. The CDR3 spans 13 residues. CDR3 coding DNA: TGCAGCGTAGCGGGGGGGCTTACAGATACGCAGTATTTT. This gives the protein CSVAGGLTDTQYF.

This chain's CDR3 is CASSISYSSYNEQFF. The CDR3 coding sequence is TGTGCCAGTAGTATCTCCTATTCGTCCTACAATGAGCAGTTCTTC. The rearrangement joins TRBV19 to TRBJ2-1; no firm D call. Germline V gene sequence: CDR1 LNHDA, CDR2 SQIVND (reference sequence). The CDR3 runs to 15 residues. V lost 3 bases to trimming and J lost 1 base, with 10 bases between them.

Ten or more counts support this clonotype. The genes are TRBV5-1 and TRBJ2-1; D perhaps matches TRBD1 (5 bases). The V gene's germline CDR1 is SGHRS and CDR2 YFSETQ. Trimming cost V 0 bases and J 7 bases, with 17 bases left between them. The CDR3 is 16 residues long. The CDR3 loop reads CASSLVPGQRANEQFF. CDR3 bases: TGCGCCAGCAGCTTGGTCCCCGGACAACGCGCGAATGAGCAGTTCTTC. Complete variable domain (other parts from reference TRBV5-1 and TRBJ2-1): KAGVTQTPRYLIKTRGQQVTLSCSPISGHRSVSWYQQTPGQGLQFLFEYFSETQRNKGNFPGRFSGRQFSNSRSEMNVSTLELGDSALYLCASSLVPGQRANEQFFGPGTRLTVL.

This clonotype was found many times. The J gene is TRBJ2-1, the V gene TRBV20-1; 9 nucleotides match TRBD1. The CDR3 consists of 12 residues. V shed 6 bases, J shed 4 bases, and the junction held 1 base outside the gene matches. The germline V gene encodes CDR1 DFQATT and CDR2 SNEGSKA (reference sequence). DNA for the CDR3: TGCAGTGCCGGACAGGGGTACAATGAGCAGTTCTTC. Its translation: CSAGQGYNEQFF.

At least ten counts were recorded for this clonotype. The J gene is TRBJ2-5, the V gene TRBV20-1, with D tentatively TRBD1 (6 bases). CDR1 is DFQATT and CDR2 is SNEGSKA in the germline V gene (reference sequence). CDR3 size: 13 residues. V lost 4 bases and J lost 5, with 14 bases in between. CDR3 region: CSANRERVETQYF. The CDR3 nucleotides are TGCAGTGCTAACAGGGAGAGGGTGGAGACCCAGTACTTC.

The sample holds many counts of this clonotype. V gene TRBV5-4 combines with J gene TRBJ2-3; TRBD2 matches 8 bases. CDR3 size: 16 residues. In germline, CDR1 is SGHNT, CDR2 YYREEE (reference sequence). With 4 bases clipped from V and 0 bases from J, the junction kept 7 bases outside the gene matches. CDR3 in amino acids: CASSTKTSASTDTQYF. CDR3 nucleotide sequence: TGTGCCAGCAGCACCAAGACTAGCGCTAGCACAGATACGCAGTATTTT.

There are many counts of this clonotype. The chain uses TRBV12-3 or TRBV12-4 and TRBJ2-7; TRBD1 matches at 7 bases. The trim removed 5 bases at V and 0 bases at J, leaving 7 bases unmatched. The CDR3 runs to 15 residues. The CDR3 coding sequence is TGTGCCAGCAGTAAAAGGACAGGAAGCTCCTACGAGCAGTACTTC. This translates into CASSKRTGSSYEQYF.